These T cell receptor beta chains were read from a single sample in a study of blood T cell repertoires in COVID-19. TCRdb's copy holds only in-frame clones and misses some; the assay was immunoSEQ multiplex PCR. The sample has roughly 100,000 clones, 76% seen once; the top ten hold roughly 6.2%. The sequencing sample was made of peripheral blood. The origin of the receptors is a man older than 75 with COVID-19, enrolled during active disease. CDR3s include the opening cysteine and the closing phenylalanine or tryptophan. D genes are given only for firm matches. Clone size, where shown, is once, few, many, or a class for clones that have expanded.

V	D	J	size	DNA	CDR3
TRBV6-1	NA	TRBJ1-3	NA	TGTGCCAGCAGTGCGAGAGGTACCGGACAGAACTCTGGAAACACCATATATTTT	CASSARGTGQNSGNTIYF
TRBV4-1	TRBD2	TRBJ2-7	NA	TGCGCCAGCAGCCGACAAGGACTAGCGGGAGACGAGCAGTACTTC	CASSRQGLAGDEQYF
TRBV6-2/TRBV6-3	TRBD1	TRBJ1-5	NA	TGTGCCAGCAGTTACCTTACAGGGGATCAGCCCCAGCATTTT	CASSYLTGDQPQHF
TRBV15	NA	TRBJ1-1	many	TGTGCCACCAGCAGACTTACCGGGACAAGTGAAGCTTTCTTT	CATSRLTGTSEAFF
TRBV9	NA	TRBJ1-4	NA	TGTGCCAGCAGCCCCAGGGACATTCGCTCTAATGAAAAACTGTTTTTT	CASSPRDIRSNEKLFF
TRBV28	TRBD2	TRBJ2-7	NA	TGTGCCAGTTGCTCCACTACTAGCGGGACTCTCTACGAGCAGTACTTC	CASCSTTSGTLYEQYF
TRBV5-1	TRBD1	TRBJ1-1	NA	TGCGCCAGCAGCTCGGGACAGGGTGAAGCTTTCTTT	CASSSGQGEAFF
TRBV25-1	NA	TRBJ1-1	NA	TGTGCCAGCAGTGAAAGAGGGAACACTGAAGCTTTCTTT	CASSERGNTEAFF
TRBV10-3	NA	TRBJ1-1	NA	TGTGCCATCCAGGGTAATGTGAACACTGAAGCTTTCTTT	CAIQGNVNTEAFF
TRBV6-5	TRBD2	TRBJ2-1	NA	TGTGCCAGCAGTTACTTGGGGGGGGACAATGAGCAGTTCTTC	CASSYLGGDNEQFF
TRBV28	NA	TRBJ1-2	NA	TGTGCCAGCAGCGAGGAAGTAGGGAGGGATGGCTACACCTTC	CASSEEVGRDGYTF
TRBV5-6	TRBD2	TRBJ2-2	NA	TGTGCCAGCAGCCATGGACTAGCGGGATTAATGAACACCGGGGAGCTGTTTTTT	CASSHGLAGLMNTGELFF
TRBV6-5	NA	TRBJ2-7	NA	TGTGCCAGCAGTCACGCAGGAGGGGCTGGCTACGAGCAGTACTTC	CASSHAGGAGYEQYF
TRBV28	TRBD1	TRBJ1-5	NA	TGTGCCAGCAGCACGGGACAGCGGGATCAGCCCCAGCATTTT	CASSTGQRDQPQHF